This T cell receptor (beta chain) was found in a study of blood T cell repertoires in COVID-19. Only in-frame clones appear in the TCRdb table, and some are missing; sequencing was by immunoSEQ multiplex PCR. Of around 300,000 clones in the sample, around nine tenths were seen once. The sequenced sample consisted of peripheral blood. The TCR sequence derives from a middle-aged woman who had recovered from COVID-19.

Here the CDR3 reads CASRQGKENTIYF. CDR3 coding DNA: TGCGCCAGCAGACAGGGGAAGGAAAACACCATATATTTT. The rearrangement joins TRBV5-1 to TRBJ1-3; 7 nucleotides line up with TRBD1. The CDR3 loop spans 13 amino acids. In germline, CDR1 is SGHRS, CDR2 YFSETQ. After removal of 5 bases from V and 6 bases from J, the junction contained 5 bases not matched to a gene.